This T cell receptor (beta chain) was retrieved from a study of cytomegalovirus exposure and HLA in healthy donors. As regards this clone: Its target is not known.

PCR amplification relied on 60 Vbeta primers (plus 13 Jbeta primers). Sequencing used immunoSEQ multiplex PCR; TCRdb keeps in-frame clones, though not all of them. The sample lists roughly 200,000 clones; about 86% were seen once. Study conclusions and caveats: Most sequenced TCRs were rare (though some public TCRs occurred in many donors).

Sequenced: PBMCs. The receptor comes from a man aged 40-49 years in good health and CMV-seropositive.

The CDR3 spells CASSAPGHLQETQYF. CDR3 coding DNA: TGTGCCAGCAGCGCCCCTGGACACCTCCAAGAGACCCAGTACTTC. V is TRBV9 and J is TRBJ2-5; D is perhaps TRBD1 (5 bases). V was pared by 3 bases and J by 1 base, with 13 bases between. The CDR3 is 15 residues long. Germline CDR1 is SGDLS and CDR2 is YYNGEE.